This entry features one T cell receptor beta chain sequence. As yet, its antigen is unknown. This sample stems from a study of shared clonotypes between healthy human individuals. Whole-study context: The donor pool was made up of two women and a few men aged 18 to 49. Study conclusions and caveats: When compared with the clonotypes that were shared by all four sorted-subset donors, the non-shared clonotypes turned out to have lower generation probabilities.

Template for every sorted-subset replicate PCR totaled about 0.2 ug DNA, roughly 30,000 T cell genomes. TCRdb keeps only in-frame clones here, not all; method: immunoSEQ multiplex PCR. Here the sample spans over 2 million clones, around 95% being singletons. This CDR3 is built from 15 residues. CDR1 is KGHSH and CDR2 is LQKENI in the germline V gene. With 4 bases removed from V and 2 bases from J, the gap between germline ends came to 13 bases. In the CD4+ fraction, cells were divided into CD45RA+ naive and CD45RA-negative memory subsets. The TCR originated in a man between 18 and 35 years old in good health. The chain joins TRBV18 to TRBJ2-3; D may be TRBD1 or TRBD2 (5 bases each). The material sequenced was naive CD4+ T cells sorted from blood. The subset here: CD45RA+ positively selected. This chain's CDR3 is CASSQRDGNTDTQYF. The CDR3 bases are TGTGCCAGCTCACAACGGGACGGAAACACAGATACGCAGTATTTT.